The text below deals with one T cell receptor beta chain. These data come from a study of tumour-infiltrating T cells in Burkitt lymphoma. In the study overall: This cohort included all epidemiological subtypes of Burkitt lymphoma. Overall and progression-free survival were predicted by productive clonality.

Profiled with immunoSEQ multiplex PCR; TCRdb holds only in-frame clones, not every one. Of around 46,000 clones listed, about a third were seen once; the top ten hold 2.5% to 3.5%. The source is a human donor with Burkitt lymphoma. Source material: tumor tissue.

The CDR3 sequence is CASSQGVPVSYEQYF. DNA of the CDR3: TGCGCCAGCAGCCAAGGAGTTCCGGTCTCCTACGAGCAGTACTTC. The chain joins TRBV4-3 to TRBJ2-7; D not resolved. The V end lost 1 base, the J end lost 0 bases, and 10 bases lay between the germline ends. The CDR3 extends over 15 amino acids. Germline assignment: CDR1 LGHNA and CDR2 YSLEER.